Below, one T cell receptor beta chain is given with its context. The CDR3 has 13 amino acids. V was shortened by 3 bases and J by 2 bases, with 8 bases between the two germline ends. Germline-derived CDR1 and CDR2 are KGHSH and LQKENI. The sample originates from a study of neurological immune-mediated disorders. The time point was: longitudinal time-point 1 (baseline). For the unsorted libraries, 2 million PBMCs stored at -80 C served as input. Over 180 million TCR-beta sequences from 15-18 subjects came from every sequencing run. TCRdb re-derived calls from the 5' RACE reads in MiXCR, one entry per CDR3 protein. The sample contains tens of thousands of distinct CDR3 sequences, approximately 10% of which appear only once.

The receptor's source is a man aged 30-40 years in good health. Material: PBMCs. The rearrangement joins TRBV18 to TRBJ2-7, with D hard to call. The CDR3 DNA reads TGTGCCAGCTCACCCTCACCCGCCTACGAGCAGTACTTC. Translating it yields CASSPSPAYEQYF.